This TCR beta chain appears in the sequencing data of a study of blood T cell repertoires in COVID-19. Across the study: The United States, Italy and Spain supplied acute and convalescent COVID-19 samples. T cells, B-cell-depleted T cells, or PBMCs supplied cDNA or gDNA.

Looked up from germline, CDR1 is SGHAT and CDR2 is FQNNGV. CDR3 size: 15 residues. Germline trimming cut 4 bases from V and 0 bases from J; bases unmatched to any gene: 6. In the authors' workflow: Nucleated cell counts were estimated from reference gene primer amplification. Generated by immunoSEQ multiplex PCR, the TCRdb table keeps only in-frame clones and is missing some. D and trimming come from the DNA, and the V and J calls and clone size come from that table. This table has 100,000 to 150,000 clones, 85% to 90% appearing once. In Seattle, patients joined the study during active infection and were tracked longitudinally.

Sequenced input: peripheral blood. The chain uses TRBV11-2 and TRBJ2-7; TRBD1 agrees at 7 bases. The sequence was collected from a man aged 55-75 years with COVID-19, enrolled during active disease. The CDR3 reads CASSSLTGSSYEQYF. DNA of the CDR3: TGTGCCAGCAGCTCTTTGACAGGGAGCTCCTACGAGCAGTACTTC.